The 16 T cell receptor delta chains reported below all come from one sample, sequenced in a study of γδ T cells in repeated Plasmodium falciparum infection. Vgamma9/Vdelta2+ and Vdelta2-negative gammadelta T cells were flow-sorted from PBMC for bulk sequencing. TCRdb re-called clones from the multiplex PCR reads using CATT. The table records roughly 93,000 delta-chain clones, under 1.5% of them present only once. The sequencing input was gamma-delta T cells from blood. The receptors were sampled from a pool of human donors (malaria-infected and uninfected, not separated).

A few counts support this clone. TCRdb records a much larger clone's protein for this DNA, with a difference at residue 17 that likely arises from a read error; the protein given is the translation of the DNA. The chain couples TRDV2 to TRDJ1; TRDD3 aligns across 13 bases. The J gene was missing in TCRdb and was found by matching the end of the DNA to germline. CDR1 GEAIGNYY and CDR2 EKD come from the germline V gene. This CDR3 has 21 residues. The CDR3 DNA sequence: TGTGCCTGTGACAGCAGACGACGGACGGGGGTACTGGGGGATACGACCGGTAAACTCATCTTT. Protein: CACDSRRRTGVLGDTTGKLIF.

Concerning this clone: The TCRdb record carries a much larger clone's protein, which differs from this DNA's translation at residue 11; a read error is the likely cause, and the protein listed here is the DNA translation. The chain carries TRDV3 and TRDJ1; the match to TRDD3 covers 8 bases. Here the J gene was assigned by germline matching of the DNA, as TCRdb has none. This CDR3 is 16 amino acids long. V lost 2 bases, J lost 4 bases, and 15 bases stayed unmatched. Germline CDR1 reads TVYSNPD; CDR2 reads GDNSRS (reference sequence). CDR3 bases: TGTGCCTTTTTCGGGATACGCACCTCGTACATCGATAAACTCATCTTT. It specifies CAFFGIRTSYIDKLIF.

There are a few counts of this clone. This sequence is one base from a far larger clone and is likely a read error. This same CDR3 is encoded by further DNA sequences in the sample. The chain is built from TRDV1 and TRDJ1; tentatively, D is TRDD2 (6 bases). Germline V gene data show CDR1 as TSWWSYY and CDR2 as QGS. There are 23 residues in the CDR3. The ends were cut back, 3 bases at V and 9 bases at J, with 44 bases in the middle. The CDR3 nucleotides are TGTGCTCTTGGGGAGCTTGGCCGCCGGGGGTCCTACGGAGCGGTGGACGGGCGGGGAGAACTCATCTTT. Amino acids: CALGELGRRGSYGAVDGRGELIF.

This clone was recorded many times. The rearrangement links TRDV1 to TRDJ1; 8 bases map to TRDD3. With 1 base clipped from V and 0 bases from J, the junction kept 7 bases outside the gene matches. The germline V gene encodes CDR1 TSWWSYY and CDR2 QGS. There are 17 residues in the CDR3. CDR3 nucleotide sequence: TGTGCTCTTGGGGAACAAGTCCTGGGGGAAAACACCGATAAACTCATCTTT. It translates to CALGEQVLGENTDKLIF.

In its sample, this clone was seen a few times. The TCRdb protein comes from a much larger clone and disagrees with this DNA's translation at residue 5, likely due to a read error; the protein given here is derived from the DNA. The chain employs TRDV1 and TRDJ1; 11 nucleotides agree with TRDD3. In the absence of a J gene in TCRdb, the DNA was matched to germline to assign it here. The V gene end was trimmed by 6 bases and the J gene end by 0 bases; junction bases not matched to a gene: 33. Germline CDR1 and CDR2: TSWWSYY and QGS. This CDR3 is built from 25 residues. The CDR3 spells CALGTGWRPPIWGIPEESYTDKLIF. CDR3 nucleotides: TGTGCTCTTGGAACAGGGTGGCGACCTCCCATCTGGGGGATACCCGAAGAATCGTACACCGATAAACTCATCTTT.

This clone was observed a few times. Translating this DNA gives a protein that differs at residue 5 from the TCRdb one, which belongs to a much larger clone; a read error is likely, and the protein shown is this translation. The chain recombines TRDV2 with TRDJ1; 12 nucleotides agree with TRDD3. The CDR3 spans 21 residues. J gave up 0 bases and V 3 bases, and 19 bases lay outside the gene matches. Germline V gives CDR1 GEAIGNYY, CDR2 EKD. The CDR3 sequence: CACDAVTGGYTIPSHTDKLIF. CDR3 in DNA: TGTGCCTGTGACGCCGTTACTGGGGGATACACCATTCCTTCCCACACCGATAAACTCATCTTT.

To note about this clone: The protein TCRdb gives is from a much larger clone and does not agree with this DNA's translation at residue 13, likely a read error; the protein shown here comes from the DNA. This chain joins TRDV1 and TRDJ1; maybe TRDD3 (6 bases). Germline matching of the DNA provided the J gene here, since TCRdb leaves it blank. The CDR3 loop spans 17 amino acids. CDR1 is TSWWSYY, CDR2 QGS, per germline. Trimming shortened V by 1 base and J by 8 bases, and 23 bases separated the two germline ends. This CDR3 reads CALGERTGIFVQNKLIF. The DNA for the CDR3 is TGTGCTCTTGGGGAACGAACTGGGATTTTCGTTCAAAACAAACTCATCTTT.

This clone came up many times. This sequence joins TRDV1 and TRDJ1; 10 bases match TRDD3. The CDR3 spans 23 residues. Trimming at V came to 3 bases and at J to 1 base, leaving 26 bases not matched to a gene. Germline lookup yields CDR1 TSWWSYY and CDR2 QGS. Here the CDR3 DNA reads TGTGCTCTTGGGGAGCCCCTCAAAAGATCCTACACAGGGGGATACGAAGTCACCGATAAACTCATCTTT. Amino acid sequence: CALGEPLKRSYTGGYEVTDKLIF.

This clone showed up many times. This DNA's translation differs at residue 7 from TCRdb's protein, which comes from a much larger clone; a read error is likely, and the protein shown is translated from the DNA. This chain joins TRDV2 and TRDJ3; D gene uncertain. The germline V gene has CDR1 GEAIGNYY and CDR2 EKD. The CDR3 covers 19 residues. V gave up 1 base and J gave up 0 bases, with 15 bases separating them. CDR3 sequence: CACDTGRFGSSWDTRQMFF. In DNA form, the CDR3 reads TGTGCCTGTGACACTGGGAGATTCGGGAGCTCCTGGGACACCCGACAGATGTTTTTC.

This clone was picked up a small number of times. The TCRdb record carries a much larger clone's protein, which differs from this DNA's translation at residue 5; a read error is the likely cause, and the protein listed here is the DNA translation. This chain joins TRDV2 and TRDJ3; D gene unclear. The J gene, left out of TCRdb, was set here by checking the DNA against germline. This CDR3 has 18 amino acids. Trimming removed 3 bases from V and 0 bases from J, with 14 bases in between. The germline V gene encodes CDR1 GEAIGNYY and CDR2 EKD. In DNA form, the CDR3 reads TGTGCCTGTGACGCCCTCCTCCAGAGCTCCTGGGACACCCGACAGATGTTTTTC. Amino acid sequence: CACDALLQSSWDTRQMFF.

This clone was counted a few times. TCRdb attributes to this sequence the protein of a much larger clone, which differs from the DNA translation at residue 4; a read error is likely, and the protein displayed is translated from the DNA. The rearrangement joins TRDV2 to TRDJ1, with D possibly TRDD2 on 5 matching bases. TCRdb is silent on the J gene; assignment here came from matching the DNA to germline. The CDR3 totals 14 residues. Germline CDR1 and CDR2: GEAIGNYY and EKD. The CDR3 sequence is CACGTFWHTDKLIF. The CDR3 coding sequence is TGTGCCTGTGGCACCTTCTGGCACACCGATAAACTCATCTTT.

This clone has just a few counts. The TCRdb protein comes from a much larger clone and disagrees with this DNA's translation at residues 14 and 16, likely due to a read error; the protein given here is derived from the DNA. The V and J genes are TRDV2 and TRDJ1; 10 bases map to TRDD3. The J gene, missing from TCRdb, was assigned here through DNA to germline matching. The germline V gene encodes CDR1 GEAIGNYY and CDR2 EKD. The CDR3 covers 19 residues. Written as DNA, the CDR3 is TGTGCCTGTGACACCCTGACTGGGGGATCCCGGGGCCACGCCGATGAACTCATCTTT. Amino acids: CACDTLTGGSRGHADELIF.

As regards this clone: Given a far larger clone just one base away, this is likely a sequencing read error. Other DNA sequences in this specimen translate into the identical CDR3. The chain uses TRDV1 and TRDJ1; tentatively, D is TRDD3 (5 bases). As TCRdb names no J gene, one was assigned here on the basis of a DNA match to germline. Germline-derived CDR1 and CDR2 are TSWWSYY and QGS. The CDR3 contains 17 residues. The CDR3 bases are TGTGCCCTTGGGGCTCCCCCGTCCCCAAGGAGGACCGATAAACTCATCTTT. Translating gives CALGAPPSPRRTDKLIF.

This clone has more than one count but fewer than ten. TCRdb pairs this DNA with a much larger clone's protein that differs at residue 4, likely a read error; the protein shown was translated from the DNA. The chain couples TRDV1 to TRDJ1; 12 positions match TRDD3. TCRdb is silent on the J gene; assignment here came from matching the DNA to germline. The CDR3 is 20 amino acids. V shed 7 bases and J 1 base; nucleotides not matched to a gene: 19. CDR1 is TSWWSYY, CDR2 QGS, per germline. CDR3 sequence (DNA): TGTGCTCTTGAGCCTATGTCTACTTACTGGGGGATACTGTTCACCGATAAACTCATCTTT. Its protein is CALEPMSTYWGILFTDKLIF.

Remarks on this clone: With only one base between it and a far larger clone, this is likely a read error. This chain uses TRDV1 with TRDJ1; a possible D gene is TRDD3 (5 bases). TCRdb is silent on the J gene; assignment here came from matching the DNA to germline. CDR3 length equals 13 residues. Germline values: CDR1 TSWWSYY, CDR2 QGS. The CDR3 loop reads CALGHPWIWRLIF. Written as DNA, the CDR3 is TGTGCCCTTGGGCACCCTTGGATATGGAGACTCATCTTT.

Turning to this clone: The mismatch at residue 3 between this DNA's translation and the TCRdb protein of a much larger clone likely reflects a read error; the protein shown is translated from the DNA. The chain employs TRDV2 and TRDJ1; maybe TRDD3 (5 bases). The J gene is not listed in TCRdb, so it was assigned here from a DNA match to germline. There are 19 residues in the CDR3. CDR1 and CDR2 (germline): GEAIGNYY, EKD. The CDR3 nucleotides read TGTGCCTTTGACCGCCTCGGGGCAACACGCGATACAAACACCGATAAACTCATCTTT. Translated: CAFDRLGATRDTNTDKLIF.